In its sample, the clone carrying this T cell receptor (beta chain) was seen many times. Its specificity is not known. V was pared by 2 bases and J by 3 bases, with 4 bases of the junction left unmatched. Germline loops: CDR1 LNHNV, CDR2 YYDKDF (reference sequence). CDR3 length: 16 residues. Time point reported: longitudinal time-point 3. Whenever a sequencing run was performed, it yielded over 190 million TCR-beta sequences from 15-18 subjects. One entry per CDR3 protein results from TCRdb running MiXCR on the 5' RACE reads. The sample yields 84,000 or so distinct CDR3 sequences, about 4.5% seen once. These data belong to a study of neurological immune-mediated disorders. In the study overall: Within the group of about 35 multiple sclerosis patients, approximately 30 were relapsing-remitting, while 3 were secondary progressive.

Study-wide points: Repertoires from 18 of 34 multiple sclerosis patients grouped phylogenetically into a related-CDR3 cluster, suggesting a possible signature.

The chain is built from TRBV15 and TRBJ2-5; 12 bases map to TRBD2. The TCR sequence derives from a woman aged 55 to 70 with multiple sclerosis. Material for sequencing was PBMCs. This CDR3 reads CATSRPTSGGEETQYF. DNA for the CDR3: TGTGCCACCAGCAGACCGACTAGCGGGGGTGAAGAGACCCAGTACTTC.